The 18 T cell receptor beta chains in this list originate from one sample, sequenced in a study of CD8 T cells in ankylosing spondylitis. Regarding the study as a whole: Seemingly characteristic of ankylosing spondylitis blood was a TCR beta motif consisting of eight highly homologous variants.

MiXCR, applied by TCRdb to the 5' RACE reads, yields one record per CDR3 protein. The data show fewer than 500,000 distinct CDR3 sequences, around 22% seen once. Which antigens these TCRs recognize remains unknown. Sequencing was carried out using blood, either unsorted or a sorted T cell fraction (not recorded which). These receptors all come from a male donor with ankylosing spondylitis.

The CDR3 sequence is CASSRGGAANTGELFF. DNA of the CDR3: TGTGCCAGCAGCCGGGGCGGTGCAGCGAACACCGGGGAGCTGTTTTTT. The gene calls are TRBV7-2 and TRBJ2-2, with D possibly being TRBD1 or TRBD2 (5 bases each). There are 16 residues in the CDR3. Deletions cut 5 bases from V and 0 bases from J, with 13 bases between. The germline CDR1 and CDR2 sequences are SGHTA and FQGNSA.

This clonotype was seen more than once but under ten times. This chain links TRBV20-1 with TRBJ2-7; D is possibly TRBD2 (5 bases). Germline V gives CDR1 DFQATT, CDR2 SNEGSKA (reference sequence). Between the trimmed V and J ends, which lost 6 bases and 4 bases, there was a span of 16 bases. The CDR3 is 13 residues long. The CDR3 bases are TGCAGTGCCGGCTCGTTAGGGAGTTACGAGCAGTACTTC. Protein product: CSAGSLGSYEQYF.

This chain connects TRBV4-2 to TRBJ1-5; D might be TRBD1 (5 bases). Germline values: CDR1 LGHNA, CDR2 YNFKEQ. Deletions cut 0 bases from V and 3 bases from J, with 9 bases between. The CDR3 covers 15 residues. The CDR3 loop reads CASSQEPRVNQPQHF. The CDR3 nucleotides read TGTGCCAGCAGCCAAGAACCCAGGGTCAATCAGCCCCAGCATTTT.

This clonotype has more than one count but fewer than ten. The chain combines TRBV4-2 with TRBJ2-1; the D gene could be TRBD1 or TRBD2 (6 bases each). The CDR3 spans 16 residues. Between the trimmed V and J ends, which lost 4 bases and 7 bases, there was a span of 20 bases. Germline-derived CDR1 and CDR2 are LGHNA and YNFKEQ. The CDR3 bases are TGTGCCAGCAGCCTACAACAGGGACTGGAGTGGAATGAGCAGTTCTTC. Protein: CASSLQQGLEWNEQFF.

The chain combines TRBV20-1 with TRBJ2-3; no clear D gene. Trimming cost V 3 bases and J 3 bases, with 13 bases left between them. The CDR3 consists of 14 residues. The germline V gene has CDR1 DFQATT and CDR2 SNEGSKA (reference sequence). The CDR3 region is CSASAGERTDTQYF. The DNA for the CDR3 is TGCAGTGCTAGTGCCGGAGAGCGTACAGATACGCAGTATTTT.

This clonotype was counted a few times. This sequence joins TRBV6-1 and TRBJ2-7; D remains unclear. The CDR3 extends over 15 amino acids. V shed 0 bases and J shed 0 bases, with 9 bases lying between them. CDR1 and CDR2 from the germline V gene are MNHNS and SASEGT. The CDR3 bases are TGTGCCAGCAGTGAAGCGGGCCAAAGCTCCTACGAGCAGTACTTC. Its protein is CASSEAGQSSYEQYF.

A few counts support this clonotype. This chain uses TRBV6-5 with TRBJ1-1, with D hard to call. V was cut by 2 bases and J by 4 bases, with 11 bases left in between. Germline CDR1 is MNHEY and CDR2 is SVGAGI. The CDR3 spans 14 residues. CDR3 loop: CASSYGQVGTEAFF. In DNA, the CDR3 is TGTGCCAGCAGTTACGGGCAGGTGGGCACTGAAGCTTTCTTT.

The V and J genes are TRBV7-9 and TRBJ2-7; tentatively, D is TRBD2 (5 bases). CDR1 and CDR2 from the germline V gene are SEHNR and FQNEAQ (reference sequence). V shed 0 bases and J shed 13 bases, with 13 bases lying between them. The CDR3 consists of 12 residues. The CDR3 DNA reads as TGTGCCAGCAGCTTAGCGGCCGGGATGCAATACTTC. Translated, it gives CASSLAAGMQYF.

This clonotype has just a few counts. The V call is TRBV7-2, the J call TRBJ2-3; 7 bases agree with TRBD2. The V gene end was trimmed by 2 bases and the J gene end by 2 bases; junction bases not matched to a gene: 7. From germline, CDR1 is SGHTA and CDR2 FQGNSA. The CDR3 runs 16 residues. The CDR3 nucleotides are TGTGCCAGCAGCTTATCAGGGAGGGATTTCACAGATACGCAGTATTTT. Its protein product is CASSLSGRDFTDTQYF.

This clonotype came up many times. The chain couples TRBV9 to TRBJ2-1; TRBD2 matches 9 bases. CDR1 is SGDLS and CDR2 is YYNGEE in the germline V gene. V lost 7 bases, J lost 3 bases, and 5 bases stayed unmatched. The CDR3 extends over 14 amino acids. The CDR3 region is CASGRLADYNEQFF. CDR3 bases: TGTGCCAGCGGGAGACTAGCGGACTACAATGAGCAGTTCTTC.

The rearrangement uses TRBV18 and TRBJ2-7; tentatively, D is TRBD2 (5 bases). The V gene's germline CDR1 is KGHSH and CDR2 LQKENI. Trimming took 5 bases from V and 6 from J, leaving 11 bases between them. This CDR3 region has 12 residues. The CDR3 sequence is CASSATRTEQYF. For the CDR3, the DNA is TGTGCCAGCTCAGCTACTAGGACCGAGCAGTACTTC.

The chain recombines TRBV7-8 with TRBJ1-6, with D tentatively TRBD1 (5 bases). The CDR3 totals 15 residues. Germline CDR1 is SGHVS and CDR2 is FQNEAQ. V was trimmed by 1 base and J by 10 bases, leaving 14 bases between them. The CDR3, as DNA: TGTGCCAGCAGCTTAGTTGGGACCTCCGGCTCACCCCTCCACTTT. Amino acid sequence: CASSLVGTSGSPLHF.

This clonotype was counted between two and nine times. The chain links TRBV20-1 to TRBJ1-2; no clear D gene. This CDR3 spans 13 amino acids. V was cut by 4 bases and J by 8 bases, with 17 bases left in between. Germline loops: CDR1 DFQATT, CDR2 SNEGSKA (reference sequence). Here the CDR3 reads CSAIGSSNRGYTF. In DNA form, the CDR3 reads TGCAGTGCTATCGGATCCTCGAACCGGGGCTACACCTTC.

The chain couples TRBV5-1 to TRBJ2-7; D perhaps matches TRBD2 (5 bases). Germline V gene sequence: CDR1 SGHRS, CDR2 YFSETQ. V shed 1 base and J shed 5 bases, with 13 bases lying between them. The CDR3 consists of 14 residues. The CDR3 spells CASSLNSGLHEQYF. DNA for the CDR3: TGCGCCAGCAGCTTGAACTCGGGATTGCACGAGCAGTACTTC. The full variable domain, its missing parts supplied by reference TRBV5-1 and TRBJ2-7, is KAGVTQTPRYLIKTRGQQVTLSCSPISGHRSVSWYQQTPGQGLQFLFEYFSETQRNKGNFPGRFSGRQFSNSRSEMNVSTLELGDSALYLCASSLNSGLHEQYFGPGTRLTVT.

The genes are TRBV20-1 and TRBJ2-1; D is possibly TRBD2 (5 bases). The CDR3 extends over 15 amino acids. The germline V gene encodes CDR1 DFQATT and CDR2 SNEGSKA (reference sequence). Trimming took 6 bases from V and 3 from J, leaving 18 bases between them. In DNA, the CDR3 is TGCAGTGCCCCCGCGGGCTACAGTGGCTACAATGAGCAGTTCTTC. Translation: CSAPAGYSGYNEQFF.

This clonotype was found a few times. The V and J genes are TRBV7-2 and TRBJ2-7; D uncertain. The germline CDR1 and CDR2 sequences are SGHTA and FQGNSA. The CDR3 is 13 amino acids. With 1 base removed from V and 3 bases from J, the gap between germline ends came to 7 bases. As DNA, the CDR3 is TGTGCCAGCAGCTTAGGCTACCTCTACGAGCAGTACTTC. Protein: CASSLGYLYEQYF.

This clonotype was counted at least ten times. The rearrangement links TRBV29-1 to TRBJ2-3, with a possible D match to TRBD2 (5 bases). The CDR3 is made up of 12 amino acids. Germline CDR1 is SQVTM and CDR2 is ANQGSEA. The V and J ends lost 3 bases and 1 base respectively, with 5 bases between them. As DNA, the CDR3 is TGCAGCGTTGATAGCGGCACAGATACGCAGTATTTT. It codes for CSVDSGTDTQYF.

This clonotype has only a few counts. The chain combines TRBV12-3 or TRBV12-4 with TRBJ1-1; D is unresolved. The CDR3 runs 18 residues. Trimming shortened V by 2 bases and J by 0 bases, and 19 bases separated the two germline ends. The CDR3 bases are TGTGCCAGCAGTTTACTCGCGAGATACGATACCTTGAACACTGAAGCTTTCTTT. It yields the protein CASSLLARYDTLNTEAFF.